A selection of T cell receptor beta chains follows, all from one sample in a study of cytomegalovirus exposure and HLA in healthy donors. TCRdb keeps only in-frame clones here, not all; method: immunoSEQ multiplex PCR. Among 75,000 to 95,000 clones listed, around 85% were seen once. The sequencing input was PBMCs. The receptors were gathered from a human donor in good health. Both conserved end residues are part of each CDR3. The order of the fields is J gene, V gene, clone size, D gene, CDR3 DNA, CDR3 protein. D genes are given only for firm matches. The size entry is marked missing in some rows and otherwise reads once, few, many or a size class.

J: TRBJ2-7
V: TRBV28
size: once
D: -
DNA: TGTGCCAGCACCGGGATGCGGGCACCATACGAGCAGTACTTC
CDR3: CASTGMRAPYEQYF

J: TRBJ1-1
V: TRBV7-9
size: -
D: -
DNA: TGTGCCAGCAGCTTACAGGGAGGGAACACTGAAGCTTTCTTT
CDR3: CASSLQGGNTEAFF

J: TRBJ2-1
V: TRBV7-8
size: -
D: TRBD1
DNA: TGTGCCAGCAGCTCGCCTGGACAGGGGTACGGTAATGAGCAGTTCTTC
CDR3: CASSSPGQGYGNEQFF

J: TRBJ2-7
V: TRBV7-9
size: few
D: -
DNA: TGTGCCAGCAGCTTCCGGGAGAGCTCCTACGAGCAGTACTTC
CDR3: CASSFRESSYEQYF

J: TRBJ1-6
V: TRBV27
size: -
D: -
DNA: TGTGCCAGCAGTTTAGGGCCGGCAGGGGCTAATTCACCCCTCCACTTT
CDR3: CASSLGPAGANSPLHF

J: TRBJ1-6
V: TRBV6-1
size: -
D: TRBD1
DNA: TGTGCCAGCAGTGAAGCAGGGGGCGCTTCTTCACCCCTCCACTTT
CDR3: CASSEAGGASSPLHF

J: TRBJ1-1
V: TRBV7-8
size: -
D: -
DNA: TGTGCCAGCAGCATAGAGGACACGCACACTGAAGCTTTCTTT
CDR3: CASSIEDTHTEAFF

J: TRBJ1-5
V: TRBV19
size: few
D: -
DNA: TGTGCCAGTATGACGGGGGGCAATCAGCCCCAGCATTTT
CDR3: CASMTGGNQPQHF

J: TRBJ1-2
V: TRBV2
size: -
D: -
DNA: TGTGCCTTACTCCGCCATGGCTACACCTTC
CDR3: CALLRHGYTF

J: TRBJ2-2
V: TRBV9
size: few
D: -
DNA: TGTGCCAGCAGCCCGGACAGAAACACCGGGGAGCTGTTTTTT
CDR3: CASSPDRNTGELFF

J: TRBJ1-6
V: TRBV7-2
size: -
D: -
DNA: TGTGCCAGCAGCTCAGGCCCCCTAAATTCACCCCTCCACTTT
CDR3: CASSSGPLNSPLHF

J: TRBJ2-1
V: TRBV20-1
size: few
D: -
DNA: TGCAGTGCTAGGCGACAGGCCGAGCAGTTCTTC
CDR3: CSARRQAEQFF

J: TRBJ1-5
V: TRBV27
size: -
D: -
DNA: TGTGCCAGCAGTTTATCCCAGGCTTTGCAGCCCCAGCATTTT
CDR3: CASSLSQALQPQHF

J: TRBJ2-7
V: TRBV27
size: -
D: TRBD2
DNA: TGTGCCAGCAGTTTATCGGAACTAGCGAGGACCTACGAGCAGTACTTC
CDR3: CASSLSELARTYEQYF

J: TRBJ2-7
V: TRBV6-4
size: -
D: -
DNA: TGTGCCAGCAGTGACTCCTGCGGGTCCTACGAGCAGTACTTC
CDR3: CASSDSCGSYEQYF

J: TRBJ2-5
V: TRBV27
size: -
D: TRBD2
DNA: TGTGCCAGCAGTTCCAATCTAGCGGGGCGAGAGACCCAGTACTTC
CDR3: CASSSNLAGRETQYF

J: TRBJ1-1
V: TRBV9
size: once
D: -
DNA: TGTGCCAGCAGCGTAGAAGGGGATGCCACTGAAGCTTTCTTT
CDR3: CASSVEGDATEAFF